This T cell receptor beta chain originates from a study of monozygotic twins with inflammatory bowel disease. The CDR3 runs 14 residues. Looked up from germline, CDR1 is SGHTA and CDR2 is FQGNSA. No DNA is given; TCRdb re-called the 5' RACE reads and lists each CDR3 protein once. Across some 450,000 distinct CDR3 sequences, the top ten clones capture roughly 2.3% of the sample. The sequenced sample consisted of blood. The origin of this receptor is a human donor with ulcerative colitis or Crohn's disease, or a healthy co-twin of an affected twin (not recorded which). The rearrangement links TRBV7-2 to TRBJ2-3; TCRdb gives TRBD2 as the D gene, but with no DNA this cannot be confirmed. CDR3 amino acids: CASSLGPGVDTQYF.